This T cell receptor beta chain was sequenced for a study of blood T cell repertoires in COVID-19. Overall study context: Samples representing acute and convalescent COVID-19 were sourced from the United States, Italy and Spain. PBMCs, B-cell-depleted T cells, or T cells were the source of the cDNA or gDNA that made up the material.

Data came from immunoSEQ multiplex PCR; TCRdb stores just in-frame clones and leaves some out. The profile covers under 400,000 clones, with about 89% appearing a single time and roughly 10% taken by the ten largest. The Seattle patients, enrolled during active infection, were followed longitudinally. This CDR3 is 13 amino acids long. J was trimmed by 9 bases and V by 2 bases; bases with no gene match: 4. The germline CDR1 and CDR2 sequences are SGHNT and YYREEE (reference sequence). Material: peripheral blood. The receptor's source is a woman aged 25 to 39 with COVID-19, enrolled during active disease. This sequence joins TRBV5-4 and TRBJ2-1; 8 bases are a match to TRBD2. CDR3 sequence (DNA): TGTGCCAGCAGCTTCACCGGGAGGGCTGAGCAGTTCTTC. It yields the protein CASSFTGRAEQFF.